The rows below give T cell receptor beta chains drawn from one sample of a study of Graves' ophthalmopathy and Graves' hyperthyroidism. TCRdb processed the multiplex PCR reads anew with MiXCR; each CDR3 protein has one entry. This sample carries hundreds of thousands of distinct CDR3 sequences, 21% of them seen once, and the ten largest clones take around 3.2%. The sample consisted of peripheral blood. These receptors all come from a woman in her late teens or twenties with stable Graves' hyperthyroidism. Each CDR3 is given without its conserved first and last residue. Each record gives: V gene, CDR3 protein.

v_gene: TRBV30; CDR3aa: AWSPTGTGRQPQH
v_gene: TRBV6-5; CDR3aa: ASSWGRENQPQH
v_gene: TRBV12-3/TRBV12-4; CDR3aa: ASSLVRPLNTEAF
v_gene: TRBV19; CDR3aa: ASSSGSFTYEQY
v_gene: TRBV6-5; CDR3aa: ASSSSGFSVSHTEAF
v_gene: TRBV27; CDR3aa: ASKAASLAKNIQY
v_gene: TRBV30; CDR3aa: AWSRQPNQPQH
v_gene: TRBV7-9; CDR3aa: ASSLSPRRSGEAF
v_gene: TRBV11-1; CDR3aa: ASSLSAGGWAGELF
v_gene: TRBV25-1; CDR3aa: ASSEVERGVLY
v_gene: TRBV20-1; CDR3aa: SARDVGEGGSNSPLH
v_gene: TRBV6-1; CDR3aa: ASRTGINYGYT
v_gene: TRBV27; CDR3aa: ASSPYRQPYEQY
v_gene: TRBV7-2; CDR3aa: ASSSGLSQETQY
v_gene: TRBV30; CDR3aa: AWSVGVEDIKY
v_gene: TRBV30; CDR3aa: AWSVGQGGSTEAF
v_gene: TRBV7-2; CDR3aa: ASRLGGNTGELF
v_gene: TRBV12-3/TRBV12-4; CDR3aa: ASSHGSNTEAF
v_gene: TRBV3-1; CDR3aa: ASRALPGELL
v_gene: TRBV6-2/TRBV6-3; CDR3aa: ASRKTVFYEQY
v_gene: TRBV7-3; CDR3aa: ASSPGSGWDTEAF